The clone carrying this TCR beta chain has a handful of counts. Other nucleotide sequences in the sample specify the same CDR3. The PCR used 60 Vbeta and 13 Jbeta primers. The assay was immunoSEQ multiplex PCR, and TCRdb's table has in-frame clones only and misses some. The sample holds approximately 150,000 clones, approximately 80% seen once. The V end was cut by 5 bases, the J end by 4 bases, with 12 bases between. Germline V gives CDR1 SNHLY, CDR2 FYNNEI. The CDR3 sequence is 14 residues long. These data originate in a study of cytomegalovirus exposure and HLA in healthy donors. This chain connects TRBV2 to TRBJ1-5, with a weak D call TRBD1 (6 bases). This receptor was identified in a man between 35 and 55 years old in good health and CMV-seropositive. Sequenced sample: PBMCs. The CDR3 DNA reads as TGTGCCAGCAGTCTCACAGGGCGGAATCAGCCCCAGCATTTT. This gives the protein CASSLTGRNQPQHF.